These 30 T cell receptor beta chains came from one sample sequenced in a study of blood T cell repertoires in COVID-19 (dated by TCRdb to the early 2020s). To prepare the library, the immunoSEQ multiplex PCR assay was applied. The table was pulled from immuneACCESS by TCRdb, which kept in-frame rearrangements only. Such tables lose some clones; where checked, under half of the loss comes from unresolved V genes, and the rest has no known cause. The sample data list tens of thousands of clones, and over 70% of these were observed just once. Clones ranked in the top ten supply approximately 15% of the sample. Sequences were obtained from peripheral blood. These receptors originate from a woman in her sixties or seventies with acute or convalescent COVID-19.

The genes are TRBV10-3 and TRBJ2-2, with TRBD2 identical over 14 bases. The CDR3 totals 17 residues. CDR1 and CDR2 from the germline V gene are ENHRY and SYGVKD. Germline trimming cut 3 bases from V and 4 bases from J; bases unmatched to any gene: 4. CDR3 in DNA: TGTGCCATCAGTGACGGGACTAGCGGGGGTGTCACCGGGGAGCTGTTTTTT. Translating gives CAISDGTSGGVTGELFF.

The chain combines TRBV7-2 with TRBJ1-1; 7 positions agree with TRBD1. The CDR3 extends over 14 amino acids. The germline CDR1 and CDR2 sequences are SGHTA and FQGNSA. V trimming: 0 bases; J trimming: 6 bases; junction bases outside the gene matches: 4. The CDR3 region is CASSLASDRAEAFF. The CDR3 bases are TGTGCCAGCAGCTTAGCGAGTGACAGGGCTGAAGCTTTCTTT.

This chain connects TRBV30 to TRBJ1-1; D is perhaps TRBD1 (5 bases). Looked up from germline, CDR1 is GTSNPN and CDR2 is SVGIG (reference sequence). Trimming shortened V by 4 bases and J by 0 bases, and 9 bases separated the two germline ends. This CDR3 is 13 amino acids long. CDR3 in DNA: TGTGCCTGGACCCCAGGGATGAACACTGAAGCTTTCTTT. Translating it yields CAWTPGMNTEAFF.

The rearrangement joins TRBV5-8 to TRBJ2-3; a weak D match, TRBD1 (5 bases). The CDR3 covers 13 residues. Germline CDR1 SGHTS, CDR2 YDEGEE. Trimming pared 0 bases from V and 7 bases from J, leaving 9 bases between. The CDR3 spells CASSLEGPYTQYF. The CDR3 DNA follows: TGTGCCAGCAGCTTGGAGGGGCCATATACGCAGTATTTT.

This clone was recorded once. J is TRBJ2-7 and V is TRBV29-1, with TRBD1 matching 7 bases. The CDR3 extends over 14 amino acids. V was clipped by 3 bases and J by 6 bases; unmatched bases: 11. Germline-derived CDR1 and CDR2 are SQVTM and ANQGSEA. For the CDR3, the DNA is TGCAGCGTTGAGTTTGCCAGGGGGAATGCCGAGCAGTACTTC. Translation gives CSVEFARGNAEQYF.

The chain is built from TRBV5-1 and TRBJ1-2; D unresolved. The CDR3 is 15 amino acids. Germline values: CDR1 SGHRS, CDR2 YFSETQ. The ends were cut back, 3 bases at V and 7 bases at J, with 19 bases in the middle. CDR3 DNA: TGCGCCAGCAGCTCCCCGGGAGGGCCCGGGCGTGGCTACACCTTC. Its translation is CASSSPGGPGRGYTF.

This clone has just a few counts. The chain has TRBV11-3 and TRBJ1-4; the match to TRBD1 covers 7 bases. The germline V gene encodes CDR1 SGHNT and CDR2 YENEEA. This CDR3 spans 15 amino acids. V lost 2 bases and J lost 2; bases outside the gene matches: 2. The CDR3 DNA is TGTGCCAGCAGCTTAACAGGGGTTACTAATGAAAAACTGTTTTTT. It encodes CASSLTGVTNEKLFF. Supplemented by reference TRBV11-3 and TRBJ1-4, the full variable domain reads EAGVVQSPRYKIIEKKQPVAFWCNPISGHNTLYWYLQNLGQGPELLIRYENEEAVDDSQLPKDRFSAERLKGVDSTLKIQPAELGDSAVYLCASSLTGVTNEKLFFGSGTQLSVL.

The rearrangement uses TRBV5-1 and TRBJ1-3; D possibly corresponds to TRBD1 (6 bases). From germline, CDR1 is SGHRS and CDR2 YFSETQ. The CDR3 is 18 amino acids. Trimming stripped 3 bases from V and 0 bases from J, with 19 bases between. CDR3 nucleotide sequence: TGCGCCAGCAGCTGGACCGGGACAAGCCTGAGCTCTGGAAACACCATATATTTT. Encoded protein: CASSWTGTSLSSGNTIYF.

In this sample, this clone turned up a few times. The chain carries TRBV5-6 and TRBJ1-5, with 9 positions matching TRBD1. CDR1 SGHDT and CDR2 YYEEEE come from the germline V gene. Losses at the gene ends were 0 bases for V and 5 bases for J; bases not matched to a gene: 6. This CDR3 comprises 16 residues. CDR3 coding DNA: TGTGCCAGCAGCTTGGGGGGGACAGGGAGTCATCAGCCCCAGCATTTT. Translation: CASSLGGTGSHQPQHF.

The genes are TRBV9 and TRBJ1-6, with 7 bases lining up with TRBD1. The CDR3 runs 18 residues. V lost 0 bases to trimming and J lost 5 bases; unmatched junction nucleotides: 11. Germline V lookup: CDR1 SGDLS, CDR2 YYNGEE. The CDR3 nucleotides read TGTGCCAGCAGCGTAGGTCCGAGGGGGCAGGTTGATAATTCACCCCTCCACTTT. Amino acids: CASSVGPRGQVDNSPLHF.

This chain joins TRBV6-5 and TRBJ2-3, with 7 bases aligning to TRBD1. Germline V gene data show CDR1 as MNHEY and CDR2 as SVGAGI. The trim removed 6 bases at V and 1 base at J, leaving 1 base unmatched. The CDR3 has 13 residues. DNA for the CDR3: TGTGCCAGCAGGGGGACAGGCACAGATACGCAGTATTTT. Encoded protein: CASRGTGTDTQYF.

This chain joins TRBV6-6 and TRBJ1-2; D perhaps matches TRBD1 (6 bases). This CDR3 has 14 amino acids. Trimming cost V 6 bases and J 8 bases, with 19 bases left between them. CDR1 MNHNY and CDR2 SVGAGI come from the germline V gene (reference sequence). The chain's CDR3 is CASRVYREGGGYTF. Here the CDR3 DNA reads TGTGCCAGCAGGGTCTACAGGGAGGGTGGGGGCTACACCTTC.

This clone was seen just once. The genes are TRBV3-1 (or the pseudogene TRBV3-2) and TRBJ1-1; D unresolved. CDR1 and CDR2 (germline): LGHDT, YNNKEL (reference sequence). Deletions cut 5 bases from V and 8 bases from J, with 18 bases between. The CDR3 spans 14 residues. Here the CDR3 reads CASSSRRSYREAFF. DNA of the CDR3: TGTGCCAGCAGCTCTCGGAGGTCGTACCGAGAAGCTTTCTTT.

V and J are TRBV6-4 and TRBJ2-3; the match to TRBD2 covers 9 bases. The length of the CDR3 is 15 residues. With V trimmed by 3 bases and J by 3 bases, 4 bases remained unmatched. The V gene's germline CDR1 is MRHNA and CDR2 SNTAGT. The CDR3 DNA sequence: TGTGCCAGCAGTGAGGCGGGAGGGCCGACAGATACGCAGTATTTT. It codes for CASSEAGGPTDTQYF.

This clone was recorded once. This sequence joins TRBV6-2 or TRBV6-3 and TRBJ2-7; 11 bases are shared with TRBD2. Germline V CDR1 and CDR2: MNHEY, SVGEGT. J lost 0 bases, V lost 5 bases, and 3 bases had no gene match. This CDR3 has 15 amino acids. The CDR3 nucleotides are TGTGCCAGCAGTAGACTAGCGGGAAGCTCCTACGAGCAGTACTTC. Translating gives CASSRLAGSSYEQYF.

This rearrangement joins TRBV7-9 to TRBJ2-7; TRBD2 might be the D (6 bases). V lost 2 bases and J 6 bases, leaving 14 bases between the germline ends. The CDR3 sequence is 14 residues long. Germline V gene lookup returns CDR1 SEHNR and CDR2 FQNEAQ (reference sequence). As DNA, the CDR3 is TGTGCCAGCAGCTTAATGGGAGGCGAGTCCGAGCAGTACTTC. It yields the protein CASSLMGGESEQYF.

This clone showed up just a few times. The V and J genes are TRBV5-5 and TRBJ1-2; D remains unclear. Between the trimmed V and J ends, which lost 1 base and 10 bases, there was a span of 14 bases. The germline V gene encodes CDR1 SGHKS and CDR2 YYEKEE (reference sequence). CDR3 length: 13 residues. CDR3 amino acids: CASSLRVKLVYTF. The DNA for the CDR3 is TGTGCCAGCAGCTTGCGAGTGAAGTTGGTCTACACCTTC.

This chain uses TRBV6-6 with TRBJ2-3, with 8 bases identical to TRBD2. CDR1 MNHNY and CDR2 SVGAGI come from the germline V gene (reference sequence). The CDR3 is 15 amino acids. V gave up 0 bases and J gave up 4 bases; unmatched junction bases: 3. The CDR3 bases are TGTGCCAGCAGTTACTCGAGCGGGAGAGCAGATACGCAGTATTTT. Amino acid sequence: CASSYSSGRADTQYF.

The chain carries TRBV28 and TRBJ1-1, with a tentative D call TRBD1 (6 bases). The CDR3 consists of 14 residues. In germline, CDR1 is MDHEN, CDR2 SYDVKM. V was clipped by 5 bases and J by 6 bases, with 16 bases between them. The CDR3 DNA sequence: TGTGCCAGCAGTCCCAACACAGGGCTCGCTGAAGCTTTCTTT. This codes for CASSPNTGLAEAFF.

The chain's CDR3 is CAWSVLLAAGGANVLTF. The CDR3 bases are TGTGCCTGGAGTGTACTACTAGCTGCAGGTGGGGCCAACGTCCTGACTTTC. V is TRBV30 and J is TRBJ2-6, with D perhaps TRBD2 (6 bases). V was trimmed by 0 bases and J by 3 bases, leaving 15 bases between them. The CDR3 is 17 amino acids. The germline gives CDR1 GTSNPN, CDR2 SVGIG (reference sequence). The whole variable domain, remainder taken from reference TRBV30 and TRBJ2-6, is SQTIHQWPATLVQPVGSPLSLECTVEGTSNPNLYWYRQAAGRGLQLLFYSVGIGQISSEVPQNLSASRPQDRQFILSSKKLLLSDSGFYLCAWSVLLAAGGANVLTFGAGSRLTVL.

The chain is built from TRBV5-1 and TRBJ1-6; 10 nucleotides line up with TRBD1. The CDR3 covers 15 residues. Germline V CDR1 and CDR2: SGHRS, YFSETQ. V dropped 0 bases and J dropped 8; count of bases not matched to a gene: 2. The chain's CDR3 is CASSLAGTGDSPLHF. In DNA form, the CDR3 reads TGCGCCAGCAGCTTGGCCGGGACAGGGGATTCACCCCTCCACTTT.

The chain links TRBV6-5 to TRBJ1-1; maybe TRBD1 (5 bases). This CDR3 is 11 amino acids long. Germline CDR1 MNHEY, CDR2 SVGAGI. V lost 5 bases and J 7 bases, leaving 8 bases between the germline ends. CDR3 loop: CASSTGGEAFF. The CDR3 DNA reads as TGTGCCAGCAGTACGGGGGGTGAAGCTTTCTTT.

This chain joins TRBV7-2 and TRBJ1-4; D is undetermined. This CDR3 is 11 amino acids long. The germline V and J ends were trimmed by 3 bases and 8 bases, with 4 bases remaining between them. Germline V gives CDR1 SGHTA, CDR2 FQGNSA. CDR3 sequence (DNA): TGTGCCAGCAGCTTCTCGGAAAAACTGTTTTTT. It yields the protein CASSFSEKLFF.

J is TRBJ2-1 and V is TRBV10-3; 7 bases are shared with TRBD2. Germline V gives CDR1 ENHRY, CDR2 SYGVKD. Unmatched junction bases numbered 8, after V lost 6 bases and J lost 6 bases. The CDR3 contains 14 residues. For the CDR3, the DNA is TGTGCCATCAGGGAGACTAGCTTTCCCAATGAGCAGTTCTTC. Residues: CAIRETSFPNEQFF.

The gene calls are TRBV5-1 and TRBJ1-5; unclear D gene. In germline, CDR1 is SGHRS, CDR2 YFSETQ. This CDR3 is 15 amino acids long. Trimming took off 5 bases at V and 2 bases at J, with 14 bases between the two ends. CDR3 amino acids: CASSGGVGGNQPQHF. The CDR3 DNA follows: TGCGCCAGCAGTGGCGGGGTTGGCGGCAATCAGCCCCAGCATTTT.

DNA of the CDR3: TGTGCCATCACGACAGGCGGGAACACTGAAGCTTTCTTT. Residues: CAITTGGNTEAFF. The chain joins TRBV10-3 to TRBJ1-1, with a possible D match to TRBD1 (6 bases). The V end lost 7 bases, the J end lost 1 base, and 10 bases lay between the germline ends. Germline lookup yields CDR1 ENHRY and CDR2 SYGVKD. CDR3 length equals 13 residues.

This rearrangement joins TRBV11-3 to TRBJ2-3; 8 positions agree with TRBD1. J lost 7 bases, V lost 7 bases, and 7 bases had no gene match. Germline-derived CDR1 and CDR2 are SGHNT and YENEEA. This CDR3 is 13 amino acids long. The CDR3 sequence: CASTRDRQNTQYF. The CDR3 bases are TGTGCCAGCACCCGGGACAGGCAAAATACGCAGTATTTT.

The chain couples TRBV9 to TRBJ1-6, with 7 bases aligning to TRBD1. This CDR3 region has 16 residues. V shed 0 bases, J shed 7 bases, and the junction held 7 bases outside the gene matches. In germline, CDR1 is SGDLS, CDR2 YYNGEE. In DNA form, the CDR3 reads TGTGCCAGCAGCGTAGACCCAGGGGGAGGCAATTCACCCCTCCACTTT. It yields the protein CASSVDPGGGNSPLHF.

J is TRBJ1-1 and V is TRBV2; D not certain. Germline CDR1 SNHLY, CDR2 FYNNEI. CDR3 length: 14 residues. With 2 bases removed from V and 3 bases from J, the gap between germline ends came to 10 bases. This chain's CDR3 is CASSEQSGYTEAFF. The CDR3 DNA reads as TGTGCCAGCAGTGAACAGTCGGGGTACACTGAAGCTTTCTTT.

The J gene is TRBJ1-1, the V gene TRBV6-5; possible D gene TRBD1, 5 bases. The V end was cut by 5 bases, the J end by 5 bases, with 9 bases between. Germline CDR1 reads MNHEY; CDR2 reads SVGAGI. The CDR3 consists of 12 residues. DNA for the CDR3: TGTGCCAGCAGTAATCGACAGACTGAAGCTTTCTTT. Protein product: CASSNRQTEAFF.